The 5 T cell receptor beta chains given below trace back to one sample, sequenced in a study of shared clonotypes between healthy human individuals. Sequenced by immunoSEQ multiplex PCR; TCRdb stores in-frame clones only, minus some. The table shows a few million clones, with around nine tenths occurring only once. The sequenced sample consisted of naive CD4+ T cells sorted from blood. The subset is: CD45RA+ positively selected. The receptors here all came from a man aged 18 to 29 in good health.

On this clone itself: Additional DNA sequences in this sample encode the identical CDR3. The rearrangement joins TRBV19 to TRBJ2-7; D remains ambiguous. This CDR3 has 13 amino acids. Germline lookup yields CDR1 LNHDA and CDR2 SQIVND (reference sequence). Trimming removed 3 bases from V and 2 bases from J, with 8 bases in between. The CDR3 DNA reads as TGTGCCAGTAGTATGGGCCGGGCCTACGAGCAGTACTTC. Translated, it gives CASSMGRAYEQYF.

The CDR3 coding sequence is TGCGCCAGCAGCTCGGGATCCTCCTTTTATAATTCACCCCTCCACTTT. This encodes CASSSGSSFYNSPLHF. The rearrangement uses TRBV5-1 and TRBJ1-6; D is unresolved. CDR1 and CDR2 (germline): SGHRS, YFSETQ. This CDR3 is 16 amino acids long. V was pared by 3 bases and J by 4 bases, with 14 bases between.

Remarks on this clone: The sample contains more than one DNA sequence encoding this CDR3. The chain combines TRBV18 with TRBJ2-3; D unresolved. CDR1 and CDR2 (germline): KGHSH, LQKENI. V was cut by 0 bases and J by 3 bases, with 7 bases left in between. CDR3 length equals 14 residues. The CDR3 DNA follows: TGTGCCAGCTCACCACCGATGGGTACAGATACGCAGTATTTT. This encodes CASSPPMGTDTQYF.

J is TRBJ1-5 and V is TRBV11-2, with TRBD1 matching 9 bases. After removal of 3 bases from V and 1 base from J, the junction contained 7 bases not matched to a gene. From germline, CDR1 is SGHAT and CDR2 FQNNGV. The CDR3 has 17 amino acids. The CDR3 region has the DNA TGTGCCAGCAGCTTGGGGACAGGGCGAGGGAGCAATCAGCCCCAGCATTTT. This encodes CASSLGTGRGSNQPQHF.

This chain links TRBV19 with TRBJ2-2; 8 bases are shared with TRBD1. CDR1 is LNHDA, CDR2 SQIVND, per germline (reference sequence). V dropped 7 bases and J dropped 6; count of bases not matched to a gene: 13. The CDR3 is 16 amino acids. The CDR3 nucleotides read TGTGCCAGTACGGGGCTTTCCAGGGGGCAGGCCGGGGAGCTGTTTTTT. It translates to CASTGLSRGQAGELFF.